The next 13 T cell receptor beta chains were all read from a single sample in a study of cytomegalovirus exposure and HLA in healthy donors (dated by TCRdb to about 2017). The library was produced with the immunoSEQ multiplex PCR assay. For the multiplex PCR, a mixture combining 60 forward primers for TCR Vbeta segments and 13 reverse primers for TCR Jbeta segments was used. In its TCRdb copy, this immuneACCESS table keeps in-frame sequences only and misses some clones. Where compared with another copy, unresolved V genes explain less than half of these, and the others have no known cause. This sample gives around 100,000 clones in total; less than 80% of them show up just once. The ten largest account for 2.2% of the sample. Sequencing was carried out using PBMCs. The receptors derive from a woman in her twenties or thirties in good health and CMV-seronegative.

This clone was seen once. This rearrangement joins TRBV11-2 to TRBJ1-6; weak D call: TRBD1 (6 bases). Trimming cost V 1 base and J 8 bases, with 9 bases left between them. Germline V gives CDR1 SGHAT, CDR2 FQNNGV. The CDR3 is 14 amino acids. The CDR3 protein is CASSLVGGDSPLHF. The CDR3 coding sequence is TGTGCCAGCAGCTTAGTAGGGGGGGATTCACCCCTCCACTTT.

The table lists this clone with a count of one. The CDR3 nucleotides are TGTGCCAGCAGCTTGCGGTTGAACACTGAAGCTTTCTTT. It translates to CASSLRLNTEAFF. This sequence joins TRBV5-8 and TRBJ1-1, with D uncertain. The CDR3 has 13 amino acids. The ends were cut back, 1 base at V and 0 bases at J, with 4 bases in the middle. In germline, CDR1 is SGHTS, CDR2 YDEGEE.

This clone came up a few times. This chain joins TRBV19 and TRBJ2-7; 7 bases line up with TRBD1. V lost 6 bases, J lost 2 bases, and 13 bases stayed unmatched. The CDR3 has 16 amino acids. Germline V gene lookup returns CDR1 LNHDA and CDR2 SQIVND (reference sequence). The CDR3 coding sequence is TGTGCCAGTAGCTTCTCTGCCGGGACAGCGACCTACGAGCAGTACTTC. Its translation: CASSFSAGTATYEQYF.

The chain recombines TRBV7-9 with TRBJ2-7; TRBD2 might be the D (6 bases). Germline V gene sequence: CDR1 SEHNR, CDR2 FQNEAQ (reference sequence). The CDR3 is made up of 13 amino acids. Between the trimmed V and J ends, which lost 4 bases and 6 bases, there was a span of 13 bases. As DNA, the CDR3 is TGTGCCAGCAGCTACCCGGCGGGGTCCGAGCAGTACTTC. Translation: CASSYPAGSEQYF.

The chain recombines TRBV28 with TRBJ2-1; D perhaps matches TRBD2 (5 bases). This CDR3 has 14 amino acids. Germline V CDR1 and CDR2: MDHEN, SYDVKM. V lost 5 bases to trimming and J lost 11 bases, with 19 bases between them. CDR3 sequence reads: CASSLGLAESKQFF. CDR3 bases: TGTGCCAGCAGTCTCGGACTGGCCGAATCCAAGCAGTTCTTC.

V is TRBV5-1 and J is TRBJ1-5, with 9 positions matching TRBD1. Germline V gene sequence: CDR1 SGHRS, CDR2 YFSETQ. The junction had 2 bases not matched to a gene; V was cut back by 3 bases and J by 4 bases. The CDR3 is 14 amino acids. For the CDR3, the DNA is TGCGCCAGCAGCTATGGGACAGGGAATCAGCCCCAGCATTTT. It yields the protein CASSYGTGNQPQHF.

V gene TRBV5-5 combines with J gene TRBJ1-5; TRBD1 aligns across 7 bases. CDR1 SGHKS and CDR2 YYEKEE come from the germline V gene (reference sequence). The V gene end was trimmed by 1 base and the J gene end by 10 bases; junction bases not matched to a gene: 11. The CDR3 contains 15 residues. As DNA, the CDR3 is TGTGCCAGCAGCTTGCAGGGACAGCTTATCTTCCCCCAGCATTTT. It encodes CASSLQGQLIFPQHF.

This clone was seen just once. The chain employs TRBV5-8 and TRBJ1-3; D is possibly TRBD1 (5 bases). CDR1 SGHTS and CDR2 YDEGEE come from the germline V gene. The CDR3 is 14 residues long. Trimming took 2 bases from V and 0 from J, leaving 6 bases between them. The CDR3 loop reads CASSLGHSGNTIYF. The CDR3 nucleotides read TGTGCCAGCAGCTTAGGACACTCTGGAAACACCATATATTTT. Full variable domain (outside the CDR3, taken from reference TRBV5-8 and TRBJ1-3): EAGVTQSPTHLIKTRGQQATLRCSPISGHTSVYWYQQALGLGLQFLLWYDEGEERNRGNFPPRFSGRQFPNYSSELNVNALELEDSALYLCASSLGHSGNTIYFGEGSWLTVV.

As concerns this clone: A read error may produce the germline difference seen at one junction end. The genes are TRBV2 and TRBJ1-2, with D perhaps TRBD1 (6 bases). This CDR3 is 11 amino acids long. Germline V gives CDR1 SNHLY, CDR2 FYNNEI. The CDR3 is CASTRVQGPAF. As DNA, the CDR3 is TGTGCCAGCACACGGGTACAGGGCCCCGCCTTC.

The chain uses TRBV10-3 and TRBJ2-5; 15 bases match TRBD2. Germline V gene sequence: CDR1 ENHRY, CDR2 SYGVKD. The CDR3 sequence is 16 residues long. After removal of 2 bases from V and 4 bases from J, the junction contained 2 bases not matched to a gene. CDR3 in DNA: TGTGCCATCAGTGAGGGGGGACTAGCGGGAGGAGAGACCCAGTACTTC. It codes for CAISEGGLAGGETQYF.

This clone has a handful of counts. This chain uses TRBV6-1 with TRBJ1-1, with D possibly matching TRBD1 (6 bases). V shed 2 bases and J shed 3 bases, with 7 bases lying between them. Germline CDR1 is MNHNS and CDR2 is SASEGT. This CDR3 comprises 13 residues. The CDR3 loop is CASSEQGYTEAFF. Written as DNA, the CDR3 is TGTGCCAGCAGTGAACAGGGGTACACTGAAGCTTTCTTT.

This clone was seen only a few times. The J gene is TRBJ2-7, the V gene TRBV5-1, with TRBD2 as a possible D gene (6 bases). Germline V lookup: CDR1 SGHRS, CDR2 YFSETQ. V lost 0 bases and J 6 bases, leaving 10 bases between the germline ends. This CDR3 has 13 amino acids. CDR3 bases: TGCGCCAGCAGCTTGGCGGGAGTTGGCGAGCAGTACTTC. Protein sequence: CASSLAGVGEQYF.

This clone was recorded only once. The chain carries TRBV18 and TRBJ2-5; D remains ambiguous. CDR3 length: 13 amino acids. The V end lost 2 bases, the J end lost 2 bases, and 6 bases lay between the germline ends. Germline V gene sequence: CDR1 KGHSH, CDR2 LQKENI. The CDR3 DNA reads TGTGCCAGCTCACCAGGCCAGCAAGAGACCCAGTACTTC. As protein: CASSPGQQETQYF.